This T cell receptor (beta chain) was documented in a study of response to subunit inactivated influenza vaccine. Points from the study as a whole: Every seasonal influenza vaccination brings in few new T cells, the authors suggested.

The CDR3 is made up of 15 amino acids. Trimming pared 0 bases from V and 4 bases from J, leaving 13 bases between. The V gene's germline CDR1 is SGDLS and CDR2 YYNGEE. Notes on this clonotype: As yet, its antigen is unknown.

TCRdb called the RT-PCR reads again in MiXCR, with one record for every CDR3 protein. The sample consists of under 850,000 distinct CDR3 sequences, less than 20% of them appearing once. The rearrangement links TRBV9 to TRBJ2-5, with D uncertain. Sequencing was performed on PBMCs from blood, taken around 5 days after vaccination. This receptor was taken from a man aged 50 to 59 who received an inactivated influenza vaccine. The CDR3 sequence is CASSVEGLPAETQYF. CDR3 sequence (DNA): TGTGCCAGCAGCGTAGAAGGGCTGCCGGCAGAGACCCAGTACTTC.